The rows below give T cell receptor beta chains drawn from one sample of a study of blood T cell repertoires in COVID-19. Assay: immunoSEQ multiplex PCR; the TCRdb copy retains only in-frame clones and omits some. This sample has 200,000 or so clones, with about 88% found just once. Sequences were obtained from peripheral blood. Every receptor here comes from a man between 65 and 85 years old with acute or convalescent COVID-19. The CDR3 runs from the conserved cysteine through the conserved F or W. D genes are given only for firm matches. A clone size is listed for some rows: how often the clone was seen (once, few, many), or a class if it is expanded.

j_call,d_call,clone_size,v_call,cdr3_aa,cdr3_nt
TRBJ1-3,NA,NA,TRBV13,CASSSTGGNTIYF,TGTGCCAGCAGCTCGACCGGGGGGAACACCATATATTTT
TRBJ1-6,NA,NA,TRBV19,CASSMRNSPLHF,TGTGCCAGTAGTATGAGAAATTCACCCCTCCACTTT
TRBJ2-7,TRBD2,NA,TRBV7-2,CASGRVGYEQYF,TGTGCCAGCGGGAGGGTGGGGTACGAGCAGTACTTC
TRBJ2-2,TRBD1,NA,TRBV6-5,CASRLGQGIRGELFF,TGTGCCAGCAGGCTAGGACAGGGGATTCGGGGGGAGCTGTTTTTT
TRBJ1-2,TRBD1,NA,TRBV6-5,CASGNRGGYGYTF,TGTGCCAGCGGAAACAGGGGCGGCTATGGCTACACCTTC
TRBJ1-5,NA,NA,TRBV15,CATSRVYRTANQPQHF,TGTGCCACCAGCAGAGTTTACAGGACAGCAAATCAGCCCCAGCATTTT
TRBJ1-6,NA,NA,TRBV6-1,CASSDRQATNSPLHF,TGTGCCAGCAGTGACCGGCAGGCCACTAATTCACCCCTCCACTTT
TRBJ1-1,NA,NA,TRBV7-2,CASSLLGSNTEAFF,TGTGCCAGCAGCTTACTGGGCTCGAACACTGAAGCTTTCTTT
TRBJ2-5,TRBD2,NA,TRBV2,CASSEERGLETQYF,TGTGCCAGCAGTGAAGAGCGGGGGCTTGAGACCCAGTACTTC
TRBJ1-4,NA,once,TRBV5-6,CASSWGPSPSTNEKLFF,TGTGCCAGCAGCTGGGGGCCCAGCCCCTCAACTAATGAAAAACTGTTTTTT
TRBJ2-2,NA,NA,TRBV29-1,CSAMLRGANTGELFF,TGCAGCGCAATGCTCAGGGGCGCGAACACCGGGGAGCTGTTTTTT
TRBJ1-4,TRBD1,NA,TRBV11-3,CASSCRDRGLEKLFF,TGTGCCAGCAGCTGCCGGGACAGGGGGCTGGAAAAACTGTTTTTT
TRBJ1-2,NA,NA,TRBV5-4,CASRSVGAYGYTF,TGTGCCAGCAGGTCCGTCGGAGCCTATGGCTACACCTTC
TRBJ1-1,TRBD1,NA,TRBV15,CATSRDFTGGTEAFF,TGTGCCACCAGCAGAGATTTCACAGGGGGGACTGAAGCTTTCTTT
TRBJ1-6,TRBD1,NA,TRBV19,CASRSGQLNNSPLHF,TGTGCCAGTAGGTCGGGACAGTTAAATAATTCACCCCTCCACTTT
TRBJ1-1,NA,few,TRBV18,CASSPLEGNTEAFF,TGTGCCAGCTCACCCCTGGAGGGGAACACTGAAGCTTTCTTT
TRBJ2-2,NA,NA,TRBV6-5,CASSYGTTNTGELFF,TGTGCCAGCAGTTATGGGACAACGAACACCGGGGAGCTGTTTTTT
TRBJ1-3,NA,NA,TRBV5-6,CASSLVGNTIYF,TGTGCCAGCAGCTTGGTAGGAAACACCATATATTTT
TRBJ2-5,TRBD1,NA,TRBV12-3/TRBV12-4,CASGQGWETQYF,TGTGCCAGCGGACAGGGCTGGGAGACCCAGTACTTC
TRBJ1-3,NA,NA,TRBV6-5,CASSYSYLGERPIYF,TGTGCCAGCAGTTACTCATACCTCGGGGAGAGGCCCATATATTTT
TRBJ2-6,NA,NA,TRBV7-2,CASSFSRVSANVLTF,TGTGCCAGCAGCTTCAGCAGGGTCTCGGCCAACGTCCTGACTTTC
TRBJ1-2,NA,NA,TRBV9,CASSASTGSGYGYTF,TGTGCCAGCAGCGCCTCTACAGGGAGTGGATATGGCTACACCTTC
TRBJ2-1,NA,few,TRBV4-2,CASSQDGRDYIREQFF,TGTGCCAGCAGCCAAGATGGGCGCGACTATATCCGTGAGCAGTTCTTC
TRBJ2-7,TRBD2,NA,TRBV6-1,CASSEGGLSAEQYF,TGTGCCAGCAGTGAAGGGGGACTAAGCGCCGAGCAGTACTTC
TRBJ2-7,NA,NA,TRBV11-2,CASSLDTREQYF,TGTGCCAGCAGCTTAGATACGCGCGAGCAGTACTTC
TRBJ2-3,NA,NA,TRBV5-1,CASSLVQPSTDTQYF,TGCGCCAGCAGCTTGGTACAGCCTAGCACAGATACGCAGTATTTT
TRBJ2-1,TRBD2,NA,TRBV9,CASSVEVGRAEQFF,TGTGCCAGCAGCGTAGAAGTCGGGAGGGCTGAGCAGTTCTTC
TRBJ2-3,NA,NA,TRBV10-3,CAISEGQMNTQYF,TGTGCCATCAGTGAAGGACAGATGAATACGCAGTATTTT
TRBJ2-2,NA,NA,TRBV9,CASSVDPLRGSPDTGELFF,TGTGCCAGCAGCGTAGACCCCCTTAGGGGGAGCCCGGACACCGGGGAGCTGTTTTTT
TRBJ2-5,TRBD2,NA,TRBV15,CATSRDLSSGLGPQYF,TGTGCCACCAGCAGAGATCTGTCTAGCGGACTTGGGCCCCAGTACTTC
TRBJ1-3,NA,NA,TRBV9,CASSVARGGSGNTIYF,TGTGCCAGCAGCGTGGCCCGAGGGGGCTCTGGAAACACCATATATTTT
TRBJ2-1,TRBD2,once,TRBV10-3,CAISDSSREGSHEQFF,TGTGCCATCAGTGACTCCTCTAGGGAGGGATCCCATGAGCAGTTCTTC
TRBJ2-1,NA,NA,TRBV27,CASSDRSNANEQFF,TGTGCCAGCAGTGACAGATCGAACGCTAATGAGCAGTTCTTC
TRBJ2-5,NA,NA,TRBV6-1,CASSEVPSLSETQYF,TGTGCCAGCAGTGAAGTTCCTAGCCTCTCAGAGACCCAGTACTTC
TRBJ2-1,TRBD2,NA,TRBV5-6,CASRSRRLAGANEQFF,TGTGCCAGCCGATCACGTCGGTTAGCGGGAGCTAATGAGCAGTTCTTC
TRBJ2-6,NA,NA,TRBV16,CASSPPGLISGANVLTF,TGTGCCAGCAGCCCCCCGGGACTGATCTCTGGGGCCAACGTCCTGACTTTC
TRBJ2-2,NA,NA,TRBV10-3,CAIGAGTGELFF,TGTGCCATCGGGGCAGGCACCGGGGAGCTGTTTTTT
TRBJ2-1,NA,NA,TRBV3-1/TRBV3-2,CASSFLGGEGFF,TGTGCCAGCAGCTTCCTAGGGGGAGAGGGGTTCTTC
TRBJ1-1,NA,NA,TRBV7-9,CASSLAGRNTEAFF,TGTGCCAGCAGCTTAGCAGGGAGGAACACTGAAGCTTTCTTT
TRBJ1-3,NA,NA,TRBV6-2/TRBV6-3,CASSEAGTAGNTIYF,TGTGCCAGCAGCGAAGCCGGGACTGCTGGAAACACCATATATTTT
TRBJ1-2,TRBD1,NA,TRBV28,CASNFPRGQGYGYTF,TGTGCCAGCAATTTCCCCAGGGGGCAAGGCTATGGCTACACCTTC
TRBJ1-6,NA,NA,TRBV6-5,CASEWGQAGSSPLHF,TGTGCCAGCGAATGGGGACAAGCAGGGAGTTCACCCCTCCACTTT
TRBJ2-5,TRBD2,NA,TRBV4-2,CASSQVSSGETQYF,TGTGCCAGCAGCCAAGTTTCTAGCGGAGAGACCCAGTACTTC
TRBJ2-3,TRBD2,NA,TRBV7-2,CASSNRGLAGRQYF,TGTGCCAGCAGCAACCGCGGACTAGCGGGAAGGCAGTATTTT
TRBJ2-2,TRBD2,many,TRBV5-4,CASSWTSPGGGELFF,TGTGCCAGCAGCTGGACTAGCCCGGGCGGCGGGGAGCTGTTTTTT